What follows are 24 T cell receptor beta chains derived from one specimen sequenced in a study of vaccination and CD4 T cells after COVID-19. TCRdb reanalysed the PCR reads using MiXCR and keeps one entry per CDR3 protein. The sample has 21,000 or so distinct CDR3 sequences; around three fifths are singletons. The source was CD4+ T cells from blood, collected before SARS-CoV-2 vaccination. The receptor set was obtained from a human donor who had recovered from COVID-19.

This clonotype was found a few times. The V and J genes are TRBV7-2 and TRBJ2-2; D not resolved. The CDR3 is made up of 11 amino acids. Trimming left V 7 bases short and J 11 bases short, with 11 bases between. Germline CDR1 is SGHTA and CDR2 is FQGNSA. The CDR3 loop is CASTRRGELFF. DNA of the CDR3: TGTGCCAGCACGAGACGAGGAGAGCTGTTTTTT.

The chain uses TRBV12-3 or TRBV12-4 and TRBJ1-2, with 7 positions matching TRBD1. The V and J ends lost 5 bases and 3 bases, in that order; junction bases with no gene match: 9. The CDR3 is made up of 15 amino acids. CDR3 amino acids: CASSLTGAAYYGYTF. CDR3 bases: TGTGCCAGCAGTCTTACAGGGGCCGCCTACTATGGCTACACCTTC.

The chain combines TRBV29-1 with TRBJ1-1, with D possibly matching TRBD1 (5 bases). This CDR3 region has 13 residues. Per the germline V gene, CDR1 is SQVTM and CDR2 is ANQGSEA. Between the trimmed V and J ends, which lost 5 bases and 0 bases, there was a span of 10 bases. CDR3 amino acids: CSVRVGLNTEAFF. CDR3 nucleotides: TGCAGCGTTCGGGTGGGGCTGAACACTGAAGCTTTCTTT.

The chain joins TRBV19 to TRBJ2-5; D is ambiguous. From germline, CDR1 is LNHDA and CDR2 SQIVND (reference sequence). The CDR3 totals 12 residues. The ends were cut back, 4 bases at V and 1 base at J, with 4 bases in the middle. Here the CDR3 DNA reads TGTGCCAGTAGTAAACCCCAAGAGACCCAGTACTTC. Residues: CASSKPQETQYF.

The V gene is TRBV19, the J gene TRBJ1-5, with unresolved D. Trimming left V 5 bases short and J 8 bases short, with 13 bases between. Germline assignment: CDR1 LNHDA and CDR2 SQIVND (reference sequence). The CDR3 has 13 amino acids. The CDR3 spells CASSHITAEPQHF. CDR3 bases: TGTGCCAGTAGTCACATAACAGCGGAGCCCCAGCATTTT.

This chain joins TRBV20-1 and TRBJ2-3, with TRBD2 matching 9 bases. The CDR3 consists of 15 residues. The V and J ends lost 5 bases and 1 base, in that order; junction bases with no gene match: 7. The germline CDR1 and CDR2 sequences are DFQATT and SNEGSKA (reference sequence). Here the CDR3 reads CSAANRTSGTDTQYF. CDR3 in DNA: TGCAGTGCTGCCAACAGGACTAGCGGCACAGATACGCAGTATTTT.

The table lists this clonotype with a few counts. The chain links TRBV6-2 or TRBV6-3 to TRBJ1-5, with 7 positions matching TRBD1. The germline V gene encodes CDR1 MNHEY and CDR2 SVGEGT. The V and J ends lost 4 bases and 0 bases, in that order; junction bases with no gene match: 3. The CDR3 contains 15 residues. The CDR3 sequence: CASSWGTDSNQPQHF. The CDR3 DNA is TGTGCCAGCAGTTGGGGGACAGATAGCAATCAGCCCCAGCATTTT.

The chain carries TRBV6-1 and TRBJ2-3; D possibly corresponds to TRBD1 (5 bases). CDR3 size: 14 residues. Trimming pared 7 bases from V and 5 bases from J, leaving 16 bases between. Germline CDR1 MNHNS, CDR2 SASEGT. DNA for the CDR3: TGTGCCAGCACAATCAGGGCCCTGGGAGATACGCAGTATTTT. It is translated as CASTIRALGDTQYF.

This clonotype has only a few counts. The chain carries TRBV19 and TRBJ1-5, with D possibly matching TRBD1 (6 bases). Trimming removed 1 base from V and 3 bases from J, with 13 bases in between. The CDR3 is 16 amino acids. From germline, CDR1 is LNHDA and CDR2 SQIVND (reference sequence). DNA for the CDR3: TGTGCCAGTAGTATAGGAGGGGGGCGGATCAATCAGCCCCAGCATTTT. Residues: CASSIGGGRINQPQHF.

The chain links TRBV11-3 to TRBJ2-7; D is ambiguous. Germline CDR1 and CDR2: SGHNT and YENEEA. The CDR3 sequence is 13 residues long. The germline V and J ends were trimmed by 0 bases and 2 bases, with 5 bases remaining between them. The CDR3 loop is CASSLEGTYEQYF. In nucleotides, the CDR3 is TGTGCCAGCAGCTTAGAAGGGACCTACGAGCAGTACTTC.

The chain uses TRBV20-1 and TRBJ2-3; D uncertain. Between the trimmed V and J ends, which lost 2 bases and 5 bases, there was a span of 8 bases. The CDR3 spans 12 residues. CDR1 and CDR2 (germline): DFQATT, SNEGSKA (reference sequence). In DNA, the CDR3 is TGCAGTGCTAGAATCAGCCTAGATACGCAGTATTTT. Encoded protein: CSARISLDTQYF.

The CDR3 sequence: CASSLERGRTGELFF. In DNA, the CDR3 is TGTGCCAGCAGCTTAGAAAGGGGGCGGACCGGGGAGCTGTTTTTT. J is TRBJ2-2 and V is TRBV7-9; TRBD1 aligns across 7 bases. CDR3 length: 15 amino acids. Germline assignment: CDR1 SEHNR and CDR2 FQNEAQ (reference sequence). The V and J ends lost 1 base and 5 bases, in that order; junction bases with no gene match: 4.

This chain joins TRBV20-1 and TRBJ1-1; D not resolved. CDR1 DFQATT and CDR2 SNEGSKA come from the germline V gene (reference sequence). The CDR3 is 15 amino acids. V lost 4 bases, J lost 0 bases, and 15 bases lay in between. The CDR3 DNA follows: TGCAGTGCTATTGGTACGGCAGTCCTGAACACTGAAGCTTTCTTT. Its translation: CSAIGTAVLNTEAFF.

The CDR3 DNA sequence: TGTGCCAGCAGTGAACCACTAATGGGAGAGACAAGGGATGGCTTTGGCTACACCTTC. This codes for CASSEPLMGETRDGFGYTF. The chain links TRBV2 to TRBJ1-2; D is uncertain. Germline V CDR1 and CDR2: SNHLY, FYNNEI. Between the trimmed V and J ends, which lost 2 bases and 7 bases, there was a span of 29 bases. The CDR3 has 19 amino acids.

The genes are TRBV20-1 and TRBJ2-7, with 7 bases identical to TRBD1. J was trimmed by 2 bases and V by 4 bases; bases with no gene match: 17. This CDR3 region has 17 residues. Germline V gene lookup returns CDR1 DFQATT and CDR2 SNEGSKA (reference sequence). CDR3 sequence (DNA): TGCAGTGCTATGCAGAGTGGGGCCGGGACAGCCACCTACGAGCAGTACTTC. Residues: CSAMQSGAGTATYEQYF.

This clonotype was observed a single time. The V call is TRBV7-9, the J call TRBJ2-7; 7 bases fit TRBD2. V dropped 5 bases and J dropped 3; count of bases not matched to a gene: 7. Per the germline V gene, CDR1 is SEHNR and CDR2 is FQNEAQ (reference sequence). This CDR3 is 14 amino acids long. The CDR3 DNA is TGTGCCAGCAGCAAAGGGACTACCCGCTACGAGCAGTACTTC. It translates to CASSKGTTRYEQYF. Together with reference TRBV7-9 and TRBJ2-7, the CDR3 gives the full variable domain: DTGVSQNPRHKITKRGQNVTFRCDPISEHNRLYWYRQTLGQGPEFLTYFQNEAQLEKSRLLSDRFSAERPKGSFSTLEIQRTEQGDSAMYLCASSKGTTRYEQYFGPGTRLTVT.

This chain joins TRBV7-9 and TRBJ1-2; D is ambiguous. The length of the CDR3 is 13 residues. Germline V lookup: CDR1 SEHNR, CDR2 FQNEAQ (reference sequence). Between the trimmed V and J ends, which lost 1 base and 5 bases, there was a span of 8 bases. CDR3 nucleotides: TGTGCCAGCAGCTTAGAGGCCTTATATGGCTACACCTTC. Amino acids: CASSLEALYGYTF.

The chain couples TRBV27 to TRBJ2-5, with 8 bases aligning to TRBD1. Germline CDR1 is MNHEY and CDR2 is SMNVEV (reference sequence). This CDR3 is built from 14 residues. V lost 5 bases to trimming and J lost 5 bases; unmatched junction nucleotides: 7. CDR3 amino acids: CASSILQGEETQYF. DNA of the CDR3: TGTGCCAGCAGTATACTACAGGGGGAGGAGACCCAGTACTTC.

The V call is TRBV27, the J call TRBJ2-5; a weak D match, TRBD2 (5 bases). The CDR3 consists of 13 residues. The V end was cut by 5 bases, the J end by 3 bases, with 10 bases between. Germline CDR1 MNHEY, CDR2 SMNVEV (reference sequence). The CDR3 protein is CASSLEGEETQYF. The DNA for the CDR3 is TGTGCCAGCAGTCTCGAGGGTGAAGAGACCCAGTACTTC.

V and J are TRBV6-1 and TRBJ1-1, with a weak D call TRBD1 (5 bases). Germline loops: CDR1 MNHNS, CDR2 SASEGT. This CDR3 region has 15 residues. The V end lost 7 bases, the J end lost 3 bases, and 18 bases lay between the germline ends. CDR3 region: CASKITGGGDTEAFF. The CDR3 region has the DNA TGTGCCAGCAAGATAACGGGGGGTGGAGACACTGAAGCTTTCTTT.

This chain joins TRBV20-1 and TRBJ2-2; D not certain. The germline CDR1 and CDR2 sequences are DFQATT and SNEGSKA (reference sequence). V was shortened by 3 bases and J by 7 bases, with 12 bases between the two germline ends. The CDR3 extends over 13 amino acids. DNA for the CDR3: TGCAGTGCTAGTCAAGCTAGGCACGGGGAGCTGTTTTTT. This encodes CSASQARHGELFF.

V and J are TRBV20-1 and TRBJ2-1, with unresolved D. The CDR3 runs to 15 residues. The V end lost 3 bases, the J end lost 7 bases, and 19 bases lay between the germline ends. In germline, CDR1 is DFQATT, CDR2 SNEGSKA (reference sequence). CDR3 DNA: TGCAGTGCTAGTAAGGACCCCGGAGACTCTAATGAGCAGTTCTTC. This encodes CSASKDPGDSNEQFF.

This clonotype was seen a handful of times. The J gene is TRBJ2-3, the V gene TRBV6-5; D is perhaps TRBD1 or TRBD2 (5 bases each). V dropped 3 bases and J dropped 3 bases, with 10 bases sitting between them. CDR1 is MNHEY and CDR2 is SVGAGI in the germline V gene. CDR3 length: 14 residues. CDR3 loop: CASSYRDRTDTQYF. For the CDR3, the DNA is TGTGCCAGCAGTTATAGGGACCGAACAGATACGCAGTATTTT.

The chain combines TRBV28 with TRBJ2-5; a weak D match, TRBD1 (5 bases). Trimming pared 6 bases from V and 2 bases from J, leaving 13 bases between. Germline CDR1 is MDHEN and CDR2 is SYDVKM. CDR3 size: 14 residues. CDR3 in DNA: TGTGCCAGCAGCCCCTGGGCAGGGCAAGAGACCCAGTACTTC. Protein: CASSPWAGQETQYF.